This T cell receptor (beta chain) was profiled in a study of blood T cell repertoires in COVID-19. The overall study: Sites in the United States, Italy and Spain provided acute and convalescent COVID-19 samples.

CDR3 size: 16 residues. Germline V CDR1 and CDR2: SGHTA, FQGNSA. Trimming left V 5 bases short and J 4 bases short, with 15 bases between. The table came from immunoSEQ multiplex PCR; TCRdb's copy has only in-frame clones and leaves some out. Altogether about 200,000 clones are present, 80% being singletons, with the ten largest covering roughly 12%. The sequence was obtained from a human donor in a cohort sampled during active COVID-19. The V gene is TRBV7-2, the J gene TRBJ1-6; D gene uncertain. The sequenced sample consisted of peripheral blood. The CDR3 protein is CASSAGVSRYNSPLHF. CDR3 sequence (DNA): TGTGCCAGCAGCGCCGGGGTCTCTAGATATAATTCACCCCTCCACTTT.